The text below deals with one TCR beta chain. This clone was found a few times. Its antigen specificity is not known. No base-level quality is on record; no much larger clone is a single base apart. Library preparation was by PCR. Data came from an Illumina HiSeq 4000. High-throughput sequencing was used to profile the CDR3 region of the TCR beta-chain in every patient. On the study's bioinformatics: The researchers built a classifier to tell apart papillary thyroid cancer patients with distant metastasis, based on CDR3 differences among clinicopathological groups. The Shannon index was used to measure repertoire diversity, and the Morisita-Horn index was used to measure how similar tumor and blood repertoires were. The public sequencing data were trimmed at Q25 with fastp and processed into clonotypes with MiXCR by TCRdb, which kept only in-frame beta chains. TCRdb assigned the V and J calls; the authors' analysis was not used. The sample records 6,000 to 7,000 clones, almost 30% of which are singletons. The ten largest make up approximately 19% of the sample.

This entry belongs to a study of metastatic and nonmetastatic thyroid tumors (dated by TCRdb to about 2020). A note on the overall study: The researchers compared repertoires between peripheral blood samples and tumor or nodule tissue samples from patients with malignant or benign thyroid disease. Summary of the overall study and its limitations: In both blood and tumor samples, TCR beta diversity was reported to be significantly higher in malignant tumors than in benign nodules.

None of the patients had been given any treatment before thyroid surgery. The study retrospectively analysed patient clinical samples collected from about 2012 to 2018 using T-cell receptor beta sequencing. From its cysteine to its phenylalanine, the CDR3 spans 16 amino acids. Solely the CDR3 DNA is kept, with 48 bases framed from the first base. The germline V gene specifies MNHEY as CDR1 and SVGAGI as CDR2. Deletion took 2 bases off V and 2 bases off J, with a span of 16 bases between the germline ends. The chain joins TRBV6-5 to TRBJ2-7; D gene: possibly TRBD1, on 5 matching bases. The clonotype was recovered from a female donor with papillary thyroid cancer or a benign thyroid nodule (not recorded which). Some clones in this sample may be carry-over from other donors' samples. What was sequenced was tumor tissue. The CDR3 protein sequence reads: CASSYRTTTEPYEQYF. At the DNA level, the sequence is TGTGCCAGCAGTTACAGAACTACGACAGAACCCTACGAGCAGTACTTC.